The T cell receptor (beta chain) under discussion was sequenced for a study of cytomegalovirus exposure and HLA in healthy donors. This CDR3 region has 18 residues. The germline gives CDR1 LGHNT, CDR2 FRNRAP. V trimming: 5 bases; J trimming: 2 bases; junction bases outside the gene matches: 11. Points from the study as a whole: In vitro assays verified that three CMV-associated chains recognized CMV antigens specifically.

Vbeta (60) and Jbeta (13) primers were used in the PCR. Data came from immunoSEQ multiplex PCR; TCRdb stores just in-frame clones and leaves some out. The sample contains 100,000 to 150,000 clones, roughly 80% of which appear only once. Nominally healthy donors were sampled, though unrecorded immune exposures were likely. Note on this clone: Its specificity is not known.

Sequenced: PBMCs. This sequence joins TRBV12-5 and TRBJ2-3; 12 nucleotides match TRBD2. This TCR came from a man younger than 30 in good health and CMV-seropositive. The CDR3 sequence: CASGPPRLAGALTDTQYF. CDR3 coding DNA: TGTGCTAGTGGTCCTCCCCGACTAGCGGGGGCGCTCACAGATACGCAGTATTTT.